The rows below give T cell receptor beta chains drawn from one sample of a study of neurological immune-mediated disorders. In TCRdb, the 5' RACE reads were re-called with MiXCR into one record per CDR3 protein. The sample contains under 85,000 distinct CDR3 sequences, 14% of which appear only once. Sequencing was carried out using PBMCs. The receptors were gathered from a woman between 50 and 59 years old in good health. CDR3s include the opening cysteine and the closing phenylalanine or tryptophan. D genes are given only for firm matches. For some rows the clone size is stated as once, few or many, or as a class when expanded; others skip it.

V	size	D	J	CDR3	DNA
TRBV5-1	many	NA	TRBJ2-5	CASSLVGLQETQYF	TGCGCCAGCAGCTTGGTGGGACTCCAAGAGACCCAGTACTTC
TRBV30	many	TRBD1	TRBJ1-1	CASHRGMNTEAFF	TGTGCCTCTCACAGGGGGATGAACACTGAAGCTTTCTTT
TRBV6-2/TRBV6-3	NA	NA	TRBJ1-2	CASSLPLHQRGYTF	TGTGCCAGCAGTCTCCCACTCCACCAGCGTGGCTACACCTTC
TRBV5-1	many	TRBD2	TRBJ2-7	CASSPGTSGGALGEQYF	TGCGCCAGCAGCCCAGGGACTAGCGGGGGGGCTCTCGGCGAGCAGTACTTC
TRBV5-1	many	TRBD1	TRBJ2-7	CASNLDRVNFSGDEQYF	TGCGCCAGCAACCTGGACAGGGTCAACTTTTCTGGGGACGAGCAGTACTTC
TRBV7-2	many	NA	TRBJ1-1	CASSFPPFMNTEAFF	TGTGCCAGCAGCTTCCCTCCCTTCATGAACACTGAAGCTTTCTTT
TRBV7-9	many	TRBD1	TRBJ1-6	CASSLTGTGDSPLHF	TGTGCCAGCAGCCTCACCGGGACAGGGGATTCACCCCTCCACTTT
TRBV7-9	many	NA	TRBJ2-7	CASSLGGNYEQYF	TGTGCCAGCAGCTTAGGGGGCAACTACGAGCAGTACTTC
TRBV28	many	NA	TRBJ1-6	CASSLQVGSPLHF	TGTGCCAGCAGTCTACAGGTTGGTTCACCCCTCCACTTT
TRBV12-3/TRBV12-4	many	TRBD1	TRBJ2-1	CASSPTGGTVYNEQFF	TGTGCCAGCAGCCCAACAGGGGGTACCGTTTACAATGAGCAGTTCTTC
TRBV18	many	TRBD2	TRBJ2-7	CASSPSLADEQYF	TGTGCCAGCTCACCTTCACTAGCGGACGAGCAGTACTTC
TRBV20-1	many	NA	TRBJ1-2	CSARDPGRSYGYTF	TGCAGTGCTAGAGATCCGGGCAGGTCCTATGGCTACACCTTC
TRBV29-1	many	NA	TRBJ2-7	CSVEGEQGSAYEQYF	TGCAGCGTTGAAGGTGAGCAGGGGAGTGCCTACGAGCAGTACTTC
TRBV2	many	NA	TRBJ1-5	CASTWTLSNQPQHF	TGTGCCAGCACTTGGACCCTTAGCAATCAGCCCCAGCATTTT
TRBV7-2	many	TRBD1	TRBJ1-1	CASSFFPGTANTEAFF	TGTGCCAGCAGCTTCTTCCCCGGGACAGCGAACACTGAAGCTTTCTTT
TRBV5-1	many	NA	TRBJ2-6	CASSLAYGGFSGANVLTF	TGCGCCAGCAGCTTGGCCTACGGGGGCTTCTCTGGGGCCAACGTCCTGACTTTC
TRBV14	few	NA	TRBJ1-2	CASSLDVYGYTF	TGTGCCAGCAGCCTGGACGTTTATGGCTACACCTTC
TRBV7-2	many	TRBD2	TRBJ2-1	CASSLGTSGIGQFF	TGTGCCAGCAGCTTGGGGACTAGCGGGATCGGGCAGTTCTTC
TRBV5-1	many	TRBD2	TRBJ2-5	CASSVGLAGFRETQYF	TGCGCCAGCAGCGTGGGACTAGCGGGGTTCAGAGAGACCCAGTACTTC
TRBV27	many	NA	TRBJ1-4	CASNSMGRWDEKLFF	TGTGCCAGCAACTCGATGGGACGGTGGGATGAAAAACTGTTTTTT
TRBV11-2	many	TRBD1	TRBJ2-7	CASSWDRGASEQYF	TGTGCCAGCAGTTGGGACAGGGGAGCGTCCGAGCAGTACTTC
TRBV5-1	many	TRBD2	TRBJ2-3	CASSLGLASGDTQYF	TGCGCCAGCAGCCTAGGACTAGCCTCGGGGGATACGCAGTATTTT
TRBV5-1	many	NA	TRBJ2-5	CASSFIQGPQETQYF	TGCGCCAGCAGCTTCATCCAGGGGCCCCAAGAGACCCAGTACTTC
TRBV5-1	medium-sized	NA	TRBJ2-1	CASSSNRDNSYNEQFF	TGCGCCAGCAGCTCGAACCGGGACAACTCCTACAATGAGCAGTTCTTC
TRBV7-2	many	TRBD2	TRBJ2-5	CASSYQRGPGETQYF	TGTGCCAGCAGCTACCAGCGGGGGCCCGGAGAGACCCAGTACTTC
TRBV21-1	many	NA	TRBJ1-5	CASRSLAGLFQPQHF	TGTGCCAGCAGGTCGCTGGCAGGTCTTTTTCAGCCCCAGCATTTT
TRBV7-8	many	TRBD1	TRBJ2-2	CASMLGDRTNTGELFF	TGTGCCAGCATGCTAGGGGACAGAACGAACACCGGGGAGCTGTTTTTT
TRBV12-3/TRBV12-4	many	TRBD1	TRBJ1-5	CASSSTQGGRNQPQHF	TGTGCCAGCAGTTCCACACAGGGGGGGCGCAATCAGCCCCAGCATTTT
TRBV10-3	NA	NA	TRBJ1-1	CAIGYRNQGNTEAFF	TGTGCCATCGGTTACAGAAACCAGGGGAACACTGAAGCTTTCTTT
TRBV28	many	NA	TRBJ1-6	CASRTAYNSPLHF	TGTGCCAGCCGGACAGCCTATAATTCACCCCTCCACTTT
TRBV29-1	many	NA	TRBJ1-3	CSVVSGNTIYF	TGCAGCGTTGTCTCTGGAAACACCATATATTTT
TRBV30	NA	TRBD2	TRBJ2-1	CAWSVGGSGGNEQFF	TGTGCCTGGAGTGTGGGGGGTAGCGGGGGGAATGAGCAGTTCTTC
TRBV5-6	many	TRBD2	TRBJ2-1	CASSTDRTSGNNEQFF	TGTGCCAGCAGCACTGACCGGACTAGCGGTAACAATGAGCAGTTCTTC
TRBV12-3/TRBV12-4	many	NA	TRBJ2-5	CASSRTDLQETQYF	TGTGCCAGCAGCCGTACAGATCTCCAAGAGACCCAGTACTTC
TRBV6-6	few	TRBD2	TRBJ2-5	CASNSAGGLGETQYF	TGTGCCAGCAATTCCGCGGGGGGGCTGGGGGAGACCCAGTACTTC
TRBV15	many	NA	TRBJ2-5	CATSRDTERSTETQYF	TGTGCCACCAGCAGAGATACTGAGCGTTCTACAGAGACCCAGTACTTC
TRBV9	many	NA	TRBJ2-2	CASSVGTPGTGELFF	TGTGCCAGCAGCGTAGGGACCCCTGGGACCGGGGAGCTGTTTTTT
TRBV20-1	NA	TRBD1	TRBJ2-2	CSASNAGTGNTGELFF	TGCAGTGCTAGCAACGCGGGGACAGGGAACACCGGGGAGCTGTTTTTT
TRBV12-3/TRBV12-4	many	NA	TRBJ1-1	CASSFNRADTEAFF	TGTGCCAGCAGTTTCAACAGGGCGGACACTGAAGCTTTCTTT
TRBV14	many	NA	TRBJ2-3	CASSQERARTDTQYF	TGTGCCAGCAGCCAAGAGAGGGCCCGCACAGATACGCAGTATTTT
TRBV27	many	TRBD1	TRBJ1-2	CASRTGKNYGYTF	TGTGCCAGCCGGACAGGGAAAAACTATGGCTACACCTTC
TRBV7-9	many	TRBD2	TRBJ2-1	CASSSPSGRAGEQFF	TGTGCCAGCAGCTCTCCAAGCGGGAGGGCCGGTGAGCAGTTCTTC
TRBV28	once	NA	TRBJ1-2	CASNRRQSYGYTF	TGTGCCAGCAATCGGAGGCAATCGTATGGCTACACCTTC
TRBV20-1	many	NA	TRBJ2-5	CSAPLGGGPLKTQYF	TGCAGTGCTCCCCTGGGTGGGGGGCCCTTAAAGACCCAGTACTTC
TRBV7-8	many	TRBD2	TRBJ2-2	CASSPRASGNTGELFF	TGTGCCAGCAGCCCCAGGGCTAGCGGGAACACCGGGGAGCTGTTTTTT
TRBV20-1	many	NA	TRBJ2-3	CSAGLTDTQYF	TGCAGTGCGGGGCTCACAGATACGCAGTATTTT
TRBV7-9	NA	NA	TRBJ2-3	CASSFSGDTQYF	TGTGCCAGCAGCTTTAGCGGAGATACGCAGTATTTT
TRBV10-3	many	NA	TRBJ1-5	CAISDSNQPQHF	TGTGCCATCAGTGACAGCAATCAGCCCCAGCATTTT
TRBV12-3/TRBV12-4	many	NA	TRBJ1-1	CASSFRFSRWTEAFF	TGTGCCAGCAGTTTTCGTTTCTCGAGATGGACTGAAGCTTTCTTT
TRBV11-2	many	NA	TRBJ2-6	CASSLRVDNVLTF	TGTGCCAGCAGCTTGCGTGTGGACAACGTCCTGACTTTC
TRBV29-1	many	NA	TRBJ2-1	CSARRLEIYNEQFF	TGCAGCGCCCGCCGACTAGAAATCTACAATGAGCAGTTCTTC
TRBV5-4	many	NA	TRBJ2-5	CASSADVTRRETQYF	TGTGCCAGCAGCGCGGACGTCACAAGACGGGAGACCCAGTACTTC